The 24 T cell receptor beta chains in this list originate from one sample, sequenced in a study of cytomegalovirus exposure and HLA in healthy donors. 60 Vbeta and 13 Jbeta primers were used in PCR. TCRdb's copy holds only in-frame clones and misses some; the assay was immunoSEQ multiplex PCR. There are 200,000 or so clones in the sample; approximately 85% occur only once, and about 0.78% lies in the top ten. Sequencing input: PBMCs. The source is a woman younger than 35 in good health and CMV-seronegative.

CDR3 protein: CASSFLQAYGYTF. CDR3 DNA sequence: TGTGCCAGCAGCTTCCTACAGGCCTATGGCTACACCTTC. This chain joins TRBV11-2 and TRBJ1-2; possibly TRBD1 for D (5 bases). Germline CDR1 SGHAT, CDR2 FQNNGV. The CDR3 sequence is 13 residues long. The V gene lost 3 bases and the J gene lost 4 bases, with 9 bases spanning the gap.

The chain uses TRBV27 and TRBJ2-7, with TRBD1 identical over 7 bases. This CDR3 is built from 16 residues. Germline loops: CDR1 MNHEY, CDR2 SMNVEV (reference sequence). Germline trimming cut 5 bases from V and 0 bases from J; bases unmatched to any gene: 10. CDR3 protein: CASSPSGTAISYEQYF. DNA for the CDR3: TGTGCCAGCAGTCCGTCCGGGACAGCCATCTCCTACGAGCAGTACTTC.

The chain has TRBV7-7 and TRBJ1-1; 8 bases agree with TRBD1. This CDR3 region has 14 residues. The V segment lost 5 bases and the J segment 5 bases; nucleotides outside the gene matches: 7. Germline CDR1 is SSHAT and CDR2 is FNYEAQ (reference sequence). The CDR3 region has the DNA TGTGCCAGCAGCCAGCCGGACAGGGTGACTGAAGCTTTCTTT. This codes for CASSQPDRVTEAFF.

Here the CDR3 reads CASSLSTGVFYEQYF. DNA of the CDR3: TGTGCCAGCAGTTTATCGACGGGAGTTTTCTACGAGCAGTACTTC. This rearrangement joins TRBV27 to TRBJ2-7; D possibly corresponds to TRBD2 (6 bases). Germline assignment: CDR1 MNHEY and CDR2 SMNVEV (reference sequence). The CDR3 extends over 15 amino acids. The germline V and J ends were trimmed by 0 bases and 3 bases, with 12 bases remaining between them.

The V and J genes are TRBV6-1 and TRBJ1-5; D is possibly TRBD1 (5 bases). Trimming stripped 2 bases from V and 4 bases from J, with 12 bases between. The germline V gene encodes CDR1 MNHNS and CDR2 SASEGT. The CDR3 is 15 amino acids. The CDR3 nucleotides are TGTGCCAGCAGTGAACGAGACAGCCCAAATCAGCCCCAGCATTTT. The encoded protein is CASSERDSPNQPQHF.

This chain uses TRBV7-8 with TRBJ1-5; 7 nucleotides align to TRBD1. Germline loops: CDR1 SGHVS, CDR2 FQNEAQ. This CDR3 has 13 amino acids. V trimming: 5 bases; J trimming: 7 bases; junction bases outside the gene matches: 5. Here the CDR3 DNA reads TGTGCCAGCAGCATCAGACAGGGCCAGCCCCAGCATTTT. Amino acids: CASSIRQGQPQHF.

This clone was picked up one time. The CDR3 protein is CASSYSAGVETQYF. The CDR3 nucleotides read TGTGCCAGCAGTTACTCGGCAGGGGTTGAGACCCAGTACTTC. The chain has TRBV6-5 and TRBJ2-5; maybe TRBD1 (6 bases). There are 14 residues in the CDR3. From germline, CDR1 is MNHEY and CDR2 SVGAGI. V dropped 0 bases and J dropped 5 bases, with 10 bases sitting between them.

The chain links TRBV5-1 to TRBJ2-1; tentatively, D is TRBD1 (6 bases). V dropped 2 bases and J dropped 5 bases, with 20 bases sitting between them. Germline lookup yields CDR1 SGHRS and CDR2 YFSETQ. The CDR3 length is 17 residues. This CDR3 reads CASSFFGWTAGDNEQFF. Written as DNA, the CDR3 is TGCGCCAGCAGCTTCTTCGGGTGGACAGCAGGGGACAATGAGCAGTTCTTC.

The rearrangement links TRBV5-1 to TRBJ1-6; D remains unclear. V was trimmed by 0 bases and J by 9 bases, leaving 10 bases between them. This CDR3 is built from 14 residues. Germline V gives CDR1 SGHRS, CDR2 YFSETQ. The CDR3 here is CASSLALLSSPLHF. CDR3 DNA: TGCGCCAGCAGCTTGGCCCTCTTGAGTTCACCCCTCCACTTT.

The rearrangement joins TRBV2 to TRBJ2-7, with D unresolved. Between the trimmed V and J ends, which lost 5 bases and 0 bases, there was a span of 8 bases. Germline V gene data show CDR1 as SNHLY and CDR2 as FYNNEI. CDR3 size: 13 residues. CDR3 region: CASSQVVSYEQYF. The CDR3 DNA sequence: TGTGCCAGCAGTCAGGTTGTCTCCTACGAGCAGTACTTC.

Here the CDR3 DNA reads TGTGCCAGCACCCTGGACAGAAGACTCCACTTT. Amino acid sequence: CASTLDRRLHF. This sequence joins TRBV2 and TRBJ1-6, with a possible D match to TRBD1 (6 bases). Germline V gene lookup returns CDR1 SNHLY and CDR2 FYNNEI. The CDR3 sequence is 11 residues long. The V gene lost 7 bases and the J gene lost 16 bases, with 14 bases spanning the gap.

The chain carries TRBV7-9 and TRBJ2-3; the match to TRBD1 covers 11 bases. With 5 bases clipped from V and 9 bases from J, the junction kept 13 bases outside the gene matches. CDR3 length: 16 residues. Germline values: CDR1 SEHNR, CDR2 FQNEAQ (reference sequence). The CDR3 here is CASSTGQGAPRGTQYF. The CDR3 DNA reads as TGTGCCAGCAGCACCGGACAGGGGGCGCCCCGGGGGACGCAGTATTTT. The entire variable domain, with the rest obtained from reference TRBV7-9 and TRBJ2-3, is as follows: DTGVSQNPRHKITKRGQNVTFRCDPISEHNRLYWYRQTLGQGPEFLTYFQNEAQLEKSRLLSDRFSAERPKGSFSTLEIQRTEQGDSAMYLCASSTGQGAPRGTQYFGPGTRLTVL.

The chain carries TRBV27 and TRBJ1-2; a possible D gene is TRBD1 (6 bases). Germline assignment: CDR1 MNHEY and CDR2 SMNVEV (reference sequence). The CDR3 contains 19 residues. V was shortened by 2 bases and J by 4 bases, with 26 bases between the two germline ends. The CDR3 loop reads CASSLNGARGSQSLYGYTF. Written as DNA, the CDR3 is TGTGCCAGCAGTTTAAACGGGGCCAGGGGCTCTCAGTCCCTCTATGGCTACACCTTC.

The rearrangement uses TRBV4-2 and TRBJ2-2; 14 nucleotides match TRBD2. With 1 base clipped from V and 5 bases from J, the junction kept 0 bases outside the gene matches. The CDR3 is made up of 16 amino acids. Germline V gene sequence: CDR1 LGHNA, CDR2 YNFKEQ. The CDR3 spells CASSQGLAGGTGELFF. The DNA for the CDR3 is TGTGCCAGCAGCCAAGGACTAGCGGGGGGGACCGGGGAGCTGTTTTTT.

For the CDR3, the DNA is TGTGCCAGCAGTGATGGTATAGTCAGGGGGAACACTGAAGCTTTCTTT. It yields the protein CASSDGIVRGNTEAFF. V is TRBV2 and J is TRBJ1-1, with D perhaps matching TRBD1 (6 bases). CDR3 size: 16 residues. Germline V gene data show CDR1 as SNHLY and CDR2 as FYNNEI. The V and J ends lost 3 bases and 1 base respectively, with 15 bases between them.

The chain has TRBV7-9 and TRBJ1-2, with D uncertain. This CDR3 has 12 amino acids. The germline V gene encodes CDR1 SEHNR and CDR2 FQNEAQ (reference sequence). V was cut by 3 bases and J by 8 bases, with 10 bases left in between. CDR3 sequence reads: CASSLMGEGYTF. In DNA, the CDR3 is TGTGCCAGCAGCTTGATGGGAGAGGGCTACACCTTC.

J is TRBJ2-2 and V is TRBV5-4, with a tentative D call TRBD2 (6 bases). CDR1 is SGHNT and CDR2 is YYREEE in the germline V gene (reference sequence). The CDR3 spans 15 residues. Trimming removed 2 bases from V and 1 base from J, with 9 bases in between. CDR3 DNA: TGTGCCAGCAGCTTACCAGCGGGGAACACCGGGGAGCTGTTTTTT. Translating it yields CASSLPAGNTGELFF.

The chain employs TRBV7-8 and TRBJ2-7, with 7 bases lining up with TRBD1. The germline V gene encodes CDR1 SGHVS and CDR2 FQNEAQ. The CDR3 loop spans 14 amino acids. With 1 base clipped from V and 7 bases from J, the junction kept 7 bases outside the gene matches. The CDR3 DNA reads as TGTGCCAGCAGCTTAGGGGGGACAGTCAGGGAGCAGTACTTC. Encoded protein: CASSLGGTVREQYF.

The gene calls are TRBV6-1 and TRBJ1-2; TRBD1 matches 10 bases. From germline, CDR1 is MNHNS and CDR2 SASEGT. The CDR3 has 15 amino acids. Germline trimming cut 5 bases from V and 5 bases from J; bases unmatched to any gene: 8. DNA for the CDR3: TGTGCCAGCAGTCTTGAGGGACAGGGGCAGTATGGCTACACCTTC. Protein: CASSLEGQGQYGYTF.

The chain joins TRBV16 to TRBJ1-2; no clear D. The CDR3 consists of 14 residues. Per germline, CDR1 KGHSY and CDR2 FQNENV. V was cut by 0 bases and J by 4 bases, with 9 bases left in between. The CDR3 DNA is TGTGCCAGCAGCCAATCGGAGGGCTCCTATGGCTACACCTTC. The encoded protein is CASSQSEGSYGYTF.

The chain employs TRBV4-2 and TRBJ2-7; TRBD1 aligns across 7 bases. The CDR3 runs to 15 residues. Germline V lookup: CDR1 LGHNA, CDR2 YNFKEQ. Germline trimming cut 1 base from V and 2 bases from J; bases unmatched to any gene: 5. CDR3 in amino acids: CASSQVRGQTYEQYF. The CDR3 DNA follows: TGTGCCAGCAGCCAAGTCCGGGGACAGACCTACGAGCAGTACTTC.

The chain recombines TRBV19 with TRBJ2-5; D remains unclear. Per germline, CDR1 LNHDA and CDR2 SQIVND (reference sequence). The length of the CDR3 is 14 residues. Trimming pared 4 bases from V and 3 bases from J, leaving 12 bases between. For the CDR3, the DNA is TGTGCCAGTAGTAAGTCCCAGGCAGAAGAGACCCAGTACTTC. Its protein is CASSKSQAEETQYF.

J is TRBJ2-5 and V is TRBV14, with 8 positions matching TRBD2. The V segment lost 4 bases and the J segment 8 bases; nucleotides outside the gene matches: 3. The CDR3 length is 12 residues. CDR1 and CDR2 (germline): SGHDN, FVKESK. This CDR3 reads CASSPSGRTQYF. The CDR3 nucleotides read TGTGCCAGCAGCCCAAGCGGGAGAACCCAGTACTTC.

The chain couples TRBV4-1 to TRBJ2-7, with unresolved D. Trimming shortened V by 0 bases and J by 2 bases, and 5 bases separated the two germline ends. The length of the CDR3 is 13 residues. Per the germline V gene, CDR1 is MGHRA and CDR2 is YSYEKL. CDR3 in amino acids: CASSQDRTYEQYF. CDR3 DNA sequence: TGCGCCAGCAGCCAAGACCGTACCTACGAGCAGTACTTC.